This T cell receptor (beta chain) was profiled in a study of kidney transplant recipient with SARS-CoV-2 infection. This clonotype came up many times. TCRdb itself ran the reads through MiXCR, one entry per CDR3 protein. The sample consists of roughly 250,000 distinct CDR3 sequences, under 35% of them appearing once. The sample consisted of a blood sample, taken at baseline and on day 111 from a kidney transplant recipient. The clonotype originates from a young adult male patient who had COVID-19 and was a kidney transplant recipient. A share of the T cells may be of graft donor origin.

DNA of the CDR3: TGTGCCAGCAGTGCCGTCTTAGAACTGGGAAAGACCTATGGCTACACCTTC. Translating it yields CASSAVLELGKTYGYTF. The chain links TRBV25-1 to TRBJ1-2; D is unresolved. V shed 4 bases and J shed 4 bases, with 22 bases lying between them. Germline loops: CDR1 MGHDK, CDR2 SYGVNS. CDR3 size: 17 residues.